Listed below are T cell receptor beta chains from one sample, sequenced in a study of cytomegalovirus exposure and HLA in healthy donors. TCRdb keeps only in-frame clones here, not all; method: immunoSEQ multiplex PCR. The sample yields fewer than 70,000 clones, about 80% seen once. Sample: PBMCs. Receptor source: a man in his forties in good health and CMV-seronegative. Both conserved end residues are part of each CDR3. The D gene is left open where the match is weak. Some rows have no size entry. The others give once, few or many, or a class for an expanded clone.

V gene,D gene,J gene,clone size,CDR3 DNA,CDR3 protein
TRBV5-4,-,TRBJ1-2,-,TGTGCCAGCAGCGAAACAGGGTACTATGGCTACACCTTC,CASSETGYYGYTF
TRBV11-2,-,TRBJ2-1,-,TGTGCCAGCAGCTTAGTATTCGATGAGCAGTTCTTC,CASSLVFDEQFF
TRBV6-5,TRBD1,TRBJ1-1,few,TGTGCCAGCAGGGAAGGATCGGGACAGAGAGCTTTCTTT,CASREGSGQRAFF
TRBV4-2,TRBD1,TRBJ1-4,-,TGTGCCAGCAGCCAAGATCCCCGGACAGGGTATGAAAAACTGTTTTTT,CASSQDPRTGYEKLFF
TRBV11-3,-,TRBJ2-1,few,TGTGCCAGCAGCTTACCTGGGACTTACAATGAGCAGTTCTTC,CASSLPGTYNEQFF
TRBV18,-,TRBJ1-1,-,TGTGCCAGCTCACCGCAGGTTTCAAACACTGAAGCTTTCTTT,CASSPQVSNTEAFF
TRBV7-9,TRBD1,TRBJ1-1,-,TGTGCCAGCAGCTTCGCAGGGGGCGCCGCTGAAGCTTTCTTT,CASSFAGGAAEAFF
TRBV5-1,-,TRBJ2-7,once,TGCGCCAGCAGCTTGGCCTCTTCGCTCGGCGGCTTCCACGAGCAGTACTTC,CASSLASSLGGFHEQYF
TRBV6-4,TRBD2,TRBJ2-1,-,TGTGCCAGCAGTGACACTAGCGGGGGGCAGGAAGGATCAAATGAGCAGTTCTTC,CASSDTSGGQEGSNEQFF
TRBV7-6,TRBD1,TRBJ2-6,-,TGTGCCAGCAGCCGGACAGGGTTCTCTGGGGCCAACGTCCTGACTTTC,CASSRTGFSGANVLTF
TRBV4-1,-,TRBJ2-4,-,TGCGCCAGCAGCCAGGCACTACTAGCCAAAAACATTCAGTACTTC,CASSQALLAKNIQYF
TRBV5-4,TRBD1,TRBJ1-1,once,TGTGCCAGCAGACGATCGCGAGGGACAGACTTGAACACTGAAGCTTTCTTT,CASRRSRGTDLNTEAFF
TRBV18,-,TRBJ1-1,-,TGTGCCAGCTCAGCCAAAGCGAGGAACACTGAAGCTTTCTTT,CASSAKARNTEAFF
TRBV29-1,TRBD1,TRBJ1-1,-,TGCAGCGCGGGACAGGGGGCGATTGCGGAAGCTTTCTTT,CSAGQGAIAEAFF
TRBV7-6,-,TRBJ1-2,-,TGTGCCAGCAGCCGACAGTGGACCGATGGCTACACCTTC,CASSRQWTDGYTF
TRBV7-9,-,TRBJ2-3,-,TGTGCCAGCAGCTTAGGCGTCGGGGGGCGGACAGATACGCAGTATTTT,CASSLGVGGRTDTQYF
TRBV2,-,TRBJ1-2,-,TGTGCCAGCTTTATGGACATGACTTCTTATGGCTACACCTTC,CASFMDMTSYGYTF
TRBV18,TRBD1,TRBJ2-7,-,TGTGCCAGCTCACCTCTTGGTCCCGGGACAGGGAAGGATAGGGTCGAGCAGTACTTC,CASSPLGPGTGKDRVEQYF
TRBV7-8,-,TRBJ2-3,few,TGTGCCAGCAGCTTAGATGGGCGGGGCCGGGATACGCAGTATTTT,CASSLDGRGRDTQYF
TRBV5-1,-,TRBJ1-1,few,TGCGCCAGCAGCTCCCCCAGCGCAACTTTAAACACTGAAGCTTTCTTT,CASSSPSATLNTEAFF
TRBV6-1,TRBD2,TRBJ2-3,once,TGTGCCAGTAACCAGCGGGGGGGCACAGATACGCAGTATTTT,CASNQRGGTDTQYF
TRBV5-1,TRBD2,TRBJ2-1,-,TGCGCCAGCAGCCCAAATAGCGGGTCCTACAATGAGCAGTTCTTC,CASSPNSGSYNEQFF
TRBV5-1,-,TRBJ2-5,-,TGCGCCAGCAGCTTGGGGGACTTTCTTCAAGAGACCCAGTACTTC,CASSLGDFLQETQYF
TRBV27,-,TRBJ2-7,-,TGTGCCAACCCGAACCCAGACAAGAGCTACGAGCAGTACTTC,CANPNPDKSYEQYF
TRBV9,TRBD1,TRBJ1-2,-,TGTGCCAGCAGCGCCACAGGGGACTATGGCTACACCTTC,CASSATGDYGYTF
TRBV6-5,TRBD2,TRBJ2-1,-,TGTGCCAGCAGCTACACCGGGACTATTCTTTACAATGAGCAGTTCTTC,CASSYTGTILYNEQFF
TRBV15,-,TRBJ2-5,-,TGTGCCACCAGCAGAGGACAGCTGCAAGAGACCCAGTACTTC,CATSRGQLQETQYF
TRBV7-9,-,TRBJ2-5,-,TGTGCCAGCAGCCCGGGAACGGGGATAATAACAGAGACCCAGTACTTC,CASSPGTGIITETQYF
TRBV9,TRBD1,TRBJ2-3,-,TGTGCCAGCAGCCCAATCATCAGGGGGCCGGGCACAGATACGCAGTATTTT,CASSPIIRGPGTDTQYF
TRBV7-2,-,TRBJ2-7,-,TGTGCCAGCAGCTTCGGGACAAGCACCTACGAGCAGTACTTC,CASSFGTSTYEQYF
TRBV4-3,-,TRBJ2-3,once,TGCGCCAGCAGCCAATATTTTTTAGATACGCAGTATTTT,CASSQYFLDTQYF
TRBV11-2,-,TRBJ1-2,-,TGTGCCAGCAGCTTAGATGGCGGGAACTATGGCTACACCTTC,CASSLDGGNYGYTF
TRBV14,TRBD2,TRBJ2-7,few,TGTGCCAGCAGCCAAGTCGGCGGGGGGCTGAACGAGCAGTACTTC,CASSQVGGGLNEQYF
TRBV15,-,TRBJ1-4,-,TGTGCCACCAGCAGAGACCCACAGGGCCCCAATGAAAAACTGTTTTTT,CATSRDPQGPNEKLFF
TRBV19,TRBD1,TRBJ1-2,-,TGTGCCAGTAGTATCCAGACCGGGACAGGGGGCGCCTATGGCTACACCTTC,CASSIQTGTGGAYGYTF
TRBV30,-,TRBJ1-2,-,TGTGCCTGGATTTTTCGCCAGCCCGGGGGGTATGGCTACACCTTC,CAWIFRQPGGYGYTF
TRBV9,TRBD1,TRBJ1-2,-,TGTGCCAGCAGCGTTGCAGGGGGCGCAGACTATGGCTACACCTTC,CASSVAGGADYGYTF
TRBV28,TRBD1,TRBJ2-5,-,TGTGCCAGCAGTTCGGGACAGGAGTACCAAGAGACCCAGTACTTC,CASSSGQEYQETQYF
TRBV16,-,TRBJ2-1,-,TGTGCCAGCAGCCCTAGGCAGGGATCCCACAATGAGCAGTTCTTC,CASSPRQGSHNEQFF
TRBV18,TRBD1,TRBJ1-1,-,TGTGCCAGCTCACTGGGACAGGAGAACACTGAAGCTTTCTTT,CASSLGQENTEAFF
TRBV5-6,TRBD2,TRBJ2-1,-,TGTGCCAGCAGCCTAGGACTAGCGGGAGTAGTCCCCTACAATGAGCAGTTCTTC,CASSLGLAGVVPYNEQFF
TRBV13,-,TRBJ2-4,-,TGTGCCAGCAGCTTAAGGACACTCAAAAACATTCAGTACTTC,CASSLRTLKNIQYF
TRBV18,TRBD1,TRBJ1-3,-,TGTGCCAGCTCAAAGCGGGACAGGGTCGGACCCACTGGAAACACCATATATTTT,CASSKRDRVGPTGNTIYF
TRBV10-1,-,TRBJ2-7,-,TGCGCCAGCAGTGTTCAACAGTCCGGGGGCGAGCAGTACTTC,CASSVQQSGGEQYF
TRBV23-1,-,TRBJ2-1,-,TGCGCCAGCACCCCGGGGGGACAGGAGCACAATGAGCAGTTCTTC,CASTPGGQEHNEQFF
TRBV7-8,-,TRBJ2-7,-,TGTGCCAGCAGCTTAGTCCTCTACGAGCAGTACTTC,CASSLVLYEQYF
TRBV11-3,-,TRBJ1-5,-,TGTGCCAGCAGCTCGGCAGGGGATCAGCCCCAGCATTTT,CASSSAGDQPQHF
TRBV5-1,TRBD2,TRBJ2-5,-,TGCGCCAGCAGCTTGGGGCTAGCGGGGGGTCGCGTAATCCAAGAGACCCAGTACTTC,CASSLGLAGGRVIQETQYF
TRBV2,-,TRBJ1-2,-,TGTGCCAGCAGCGAAACGGAGAGACAGGTCTATGGCTACACCTTC,CASSETERQVYGYTF
TRBV7-2,-,TRBJ1-5,-,TGTGCCAGCAGCGGTTACAGACATCAGCCCCAGCATTTT,CASSGYRHQPQHF
TRBV30,-,TRBJ1-1,few,TGTGCCTGGTGGGGCGGAACTGAAGCTTTCTTT,CAWWGGTEAFF
TRBV14,TRBD1,TRBJ2-3,-,TGTGCCAGCAGCCCGCACAGGGGGCAGTCAGATACGCAGTATTTT,CASSPHRGQSDTQYF
TRBV18,-,TRBJ2-2,-,TGTGCCAGCTCCCCAACAGAAACCGGGGAGCTGTTTTTT,CASSPTETGELFF
TRBV19,-,TRBJ2-6,-,TGTGCCAGTAGTGAACAAGGGACATTGGGGGCCGTCCTGACTTTC,CASSEQGTLGAVLTF
TRBV4-3,-,TRBJ1-6,few,TGCGCCAGCAGCCAAGATCTAGCCAGCTCCTATAATTCACCCCTCCACTTT,CASSQDLASSYNSPLHF
TRBV19,-,TRBJ2-7,-,TGTGCCAGTAGTATAGCAGCGGCCTACGAGCAGTACTTC,CASSIAAAYEQYF
TRBV6-5,-,TRBJ1-3,-,TGTGCCAGCAGCAAGGGGTTGAAAGCTGGAAACACCATATATTTT,CASSKGLKAGNTIYF